This T cell receptor beta chain comes out of a study of blood T cell repertoires in COVID-19. Study in general: T cells, B-cell-depleted T cells, or PBMCs provided the cDNA or gDNA that served as material.

Germline CDR1 reads SSHAT; CDR2 reads FNYEAQ (reference sequence). This CDR3 region has 16 residues. V lost 6 bases to trimming and J lost 7 bases; unmatched junction nucleotides: 10. The repertoire was sequenced with immunoSEQ multiplex PCR; TCRdb's copy has only in-frame clones and lacks some. The sample comprises approximately 200,000 clones, about 80% of which are singletons, and 6% to 8% rests with the top ten. Specimen: peripheral blood. The gene calls are TRBV7-7 and TRBJ2-1, with 12 bases matching TRBD1. The TCR originated in a human donor with acute or convalescent COVID-19. The donor label of this sample is uncertain. CDR3 nucleotide sequence: TGTGCCAGCAGTAAAGGGTGGGACAGGGGGCAAAATGAGCAGTTCTTC. Protein sequence: CASSKGWDRGQNEQFF. The variable domain in full, with the rest retrieved from reference TRBV7-7 and TRBJ2-1, is GAGVSQSPRYKVTKRGQDVTLRCDPISSHATLYWYQQALGQGPEFLTYFNYEAQPDKSGLPSDRFSAERPEGSISTLTIQRTEQRDSAMYRCASSKGWDRGQNEQFFGPGTRLTVL.